This entry concerns a single TCR beta chain. With 4 bases removed from V and 13 bases from J, the gap between germline ends came to 14 bases. CDR3 length equals 13 residues. TCRdb re-analysed the 5' RACE reads in MiXCR, keeping a single row per CDR3 protein. The table includes fewer than 500,000 distinct CDR3 sequences, around 20% detected once. The sample belongs to a study of T cells after yellow fever vaccination. The material sequenced was PBMCs, taken before the yellow fever booster vaccination. The clonotype comes from a man in his late teens or twenties who received the YFV17D yellow fever vaccine. The V and J genes are TRBV12-3 or TRBV12-4 and TRBJ1-6; unclear D gene. The CDR3 sequence is CASSSLLGQPLHF. Here the CDR3 DNA reads TGTGCCAGCAGTTCCCTGCTTGGCCAGCCCCTCCACTTT.